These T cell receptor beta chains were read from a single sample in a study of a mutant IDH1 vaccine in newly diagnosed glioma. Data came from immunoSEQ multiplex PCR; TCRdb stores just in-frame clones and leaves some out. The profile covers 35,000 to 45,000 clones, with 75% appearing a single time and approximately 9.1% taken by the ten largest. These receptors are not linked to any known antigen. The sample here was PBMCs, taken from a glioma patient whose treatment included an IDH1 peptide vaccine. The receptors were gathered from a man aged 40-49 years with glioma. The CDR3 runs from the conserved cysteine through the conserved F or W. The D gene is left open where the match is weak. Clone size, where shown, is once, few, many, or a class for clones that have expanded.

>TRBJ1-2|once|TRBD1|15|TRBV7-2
TGTGCCAGCAGGCCAGGGGGGACAGCCGGCTATGGCTACACCTTC
CASRPGGTAGYGYTF
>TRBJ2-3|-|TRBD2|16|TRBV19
TGTGCCAGTAGGACTAGCGGGAGGGCCCTCACAGATACGCAGTATTTT
CASRTSGRALTDTQYF
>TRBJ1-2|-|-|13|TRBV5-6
TGTGCCAGCAGCTTGTCGGGCAGCTATGGCTACACCTTC
CASSLSGSYGYTF
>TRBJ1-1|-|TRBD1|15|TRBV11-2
TGTGCCAGCAGCTTAGGTGACGACAGGGGCACTGAAGCTTTCTTT
CASSLGDDRGTEAFF
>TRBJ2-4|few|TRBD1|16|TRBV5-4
TGTGCCAGCAGCTTGGGGGGACAGGGCCCCAAAAACATTCAGTACTTC
CASSLGGQGPKNIQYF
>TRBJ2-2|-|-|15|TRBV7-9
TGTGCCAGCAGCCGCCTGACAGGCGATAACGGGGAGCTGTTTTTT
CASSRLTGDNGELFF
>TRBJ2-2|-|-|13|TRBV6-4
TGTGCCAGCAGTGCAGATTACACCGGGGAGCTGTTTTTT
CASSADYTGELFF
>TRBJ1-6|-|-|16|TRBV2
TGTGCCAGCAGCTACGGGACGAGGGGATATAATTCACCCCTCCACTTT
CASSYGTRGYNSPLHF
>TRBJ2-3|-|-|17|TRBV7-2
TGTGCCAGCAGCTCCCACCTCAGGGGCGCCGAGGGAGATACGCAGTATTTT
CASSSHLRGAEGDTQYF
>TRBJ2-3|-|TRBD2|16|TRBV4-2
TGTGCCAGCAGCCAAGATACTAGCGGGAGCACAGATACGCAGTATTTT
CASSQDTSGSTDTQYF
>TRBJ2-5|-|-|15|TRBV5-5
TGTGCCAGCAGCTTGGCCCTAGGGACGGGAGAGACCCAGTACTTC
CASSLALGTGETQYF
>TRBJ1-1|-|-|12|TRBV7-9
TGTGCCAGCAGCTTAGGGGTCGAGATAGCTTTCTTT
CASSLGVEIAFF
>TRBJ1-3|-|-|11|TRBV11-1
TGTGCCAGCAGCTCCGGAGGCACCATATATTTT
CASSSGGTIYF
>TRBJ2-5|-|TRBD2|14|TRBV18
TGTGCCAGCTCACCTCCGGGACTACCGGAGACCCAGTACTTC
CASSPPGLPETQYF
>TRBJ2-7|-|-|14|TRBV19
TGTGCCAGTAGCGTTCTAACCGACAGCTACGAGCAGTACTTC
CASSVLTDSYEQYF
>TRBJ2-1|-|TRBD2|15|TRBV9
TGTGCCAGCAGCGTAGCAGCGGGAAGGGACAATGAGCAGTTCTTC
CASSVAAGRDNEQFF
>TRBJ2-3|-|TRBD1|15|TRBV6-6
TGTGCCAGCAGAAAGCAGGGGGCTGGCACAGATACGCAGTATTTT
CASRKQGAGTDTQYF
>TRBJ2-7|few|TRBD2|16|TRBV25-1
TGTGCCAGCAGTGAATCCGGGGCGGGAGGCCTCTACGAGCAGTACTTC
CASSESGAGGLYEQYF
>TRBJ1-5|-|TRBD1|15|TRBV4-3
TGCGCCAGCAGCCAAGATCAGACAGGGAGCCAGCCCCAGCATTTT
CASSQDQTGSQPQHF
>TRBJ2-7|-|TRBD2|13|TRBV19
TGTGCCAGTAGTTACAGCGGGAGGGACGAGCAGTACTTC
CASSYSGRDEQYF
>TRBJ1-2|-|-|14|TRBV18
TGTGCCAGCTCACCAATGGAGGGCGGCTATGGCTACACCTTC
CASSPMEGGYGYTF
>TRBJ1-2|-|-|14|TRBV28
TGTGCCAGCAGTAAGGTGTCAGGGCTGAGGGGCTACACCTTC
CASSKVSGLRGYTF
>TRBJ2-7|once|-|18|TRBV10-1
TGCGCCAGCAGTGATTTTAAGGGACGGAGGGGATCCCTCGGGGAGCAGTACTTC
CASSDFKGRRGSLGEQYF
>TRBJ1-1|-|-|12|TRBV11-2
TGTGCCAGCAGCTTAGGGACGGGTGAAGCTTTCTTT
CASSLGTGEAFF
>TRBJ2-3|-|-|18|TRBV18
TGTGCCAGCTCACCCTACTCTGGGACATCCCTTAGCACAGATACGCAGTATTTT
CASSPYSGTSLSTDTQYF
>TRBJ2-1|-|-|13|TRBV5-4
TGTGCCAGCAGCATCCGGGACACCAATGAGCAGTTCTTC
CASSIRDTNEQFF
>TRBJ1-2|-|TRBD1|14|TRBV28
TGTGCCAGCAGTACGACCGGGACAGTATATGGCTACACCTTC
CASSTTGTVYGYTF
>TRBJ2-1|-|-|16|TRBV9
TGTGCCAGCAGCGCTTCCCCCACTGCGGGAAGCTATGAGCAGTTCTTC
CASSASPTAGSYEQFF
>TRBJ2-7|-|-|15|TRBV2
TGTGCCAGCAGTGAGGGCCTGGGAGTAGCCTACGAGCAGTACTTC
CASSEGLGVAYEQYF
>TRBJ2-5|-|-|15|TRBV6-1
TGTGCCAGCAGTGAGGGATTAGGGGGTGTAGAGACCCAGTACTTC
CASSEGLGGVETQYF
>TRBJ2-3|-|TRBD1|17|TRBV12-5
TGTGCTAGTGGTTTGGACCCGAGTACAGGGGTCCCAGATACGCAGTATTTT
CASGLDPSTGVPDTQYF